The TCR beta chain described here comes from a study of T cell changes during pregnancy in multiple sclerosis. Generated by immunoSEQ multiplex PCR, the TCRdb table keeps only in-frame clones and is missing some. The data show about 24,000 clones, around nine tenths seen once. Germline assignment: CDR1 KGHSH and CDR2 LQKENI. The CDR3 totals 15 residues. Comment on this clone: An end of the junction differs from the germline gene, which may be a read error.

The sequencing used CD4+ T cells from peripheral blood mononuclear cells, collected in the second trimester of pregnancy. The chain uses TRBV18 and TRBJ2-3; tentative D call: TRBD1 (5 bases). This receptor was obtained from a female donor in good health, enrolled as a control in a pregnancy study. This CDR3 is CATSWGRSTADTQYF. CDR3 DNA: TGTGCCACCTCATGGGGCAGGTCGACCGCAGATACGCAGTATTTT.